The clone carrying this T cell receptor beta chain was detected a few times. Its matching antigen is unknown. A junction end diverges from the germline sequence, so it may reflect a read error. Expressed TCRB transcripts got sequenced, as all isolated RNA was reverse transcribed. It was found that naive, central memory and regulatory T cell samples averaged around 3.7 million reads. Clones were read by immunoSEQ multiplex PCR, and TCRdb kept only the in-frame ones, dropping some. The sample has about 240,000 clones; over 11% are singletons. The CDR3 runs 13 residues. Germline V gives CDR1 MGHRA, CDR2 YSYEKL. The sample originates from a study of beta chain features in type 1 diabetes. Across the whole study: Patients and healthy donors were similar in age, gender and cell yields. Study observations and caveats: Across all four CD4+ subsets, people with type 1 diabetes showed modestly shorter TCRB CDR3s. Junctions at VDJ sites from type 1 diabetes patients had fewer insertions and more deletions.

Sorting of CD4+ naive, central memory, regulatory and stem cell-like memory cells was performed via CD45RO/CCR7/CD25/CD127/CD95/CD27. The sequenced sample consisted of naive CD4+ T cells from blood. The gene calls are TRBV4-1 and TRBJ2-3; maybe TRBD2 (5 bases). The sequence derives from a man aged 25 to 40 with type 1 diabetes. CDR3 coding DNA: TGTGCCAGCAGCCAAGATTCACTAGTTACGCAGTATTTT. Translating gives CASSQDSLVTQYF.